These 32 T cell receptor beta chains came from one sample sequenced in a study of Ad26.COV2.S vaccination and SARS-CoV-2 variants. Treatment specified: roughly 18 received Ad26.COV2.S at low or high dose, single or two shots; about 5 received placebo; per-sample allocation not given. Samples came from day 63 after the first vaccine or placebo injection. Repertoires were generated with immunoSEQ multiplex PCR, while TCRdb's copy carries only in-frame clones and drops some. The sample includes 350,000 to 500,000 clones, 90% of them seen just once. Specimen: peripheral blood, collected in a trial of Ad26.COV2.S vaccine versus placebo. Source of these receptors: a person aged 18-60 years who received the Ad26.COV2.S COVID-19 vaccine or a placebo.

This chain uses TRBV7-8 with TRBJ2-1, with 15 bases that match TRBD2. V shed 5 bases and J 9 bases; nucleotides not matched to a gene: 14. The CDR3 sequence is 18 residues long. CDR1 is SGHVS, CDR2 FQNEAQ, per germline. The CDR3 DNA reads as TGTGCCAGCAGCGTACCGTCTTCGGGGACTAGCGGGAGGAGTGAGCAGTTCTTC. It specifies CASSVPSSGTSGRSEQFF.

The chain is built from TRBV5-4 and TRBJ1-1; 7 bases map to TRBD1. After removal of 0 bases from V and 8 bases from J, the junction contained 7 bases not matched to a gene. This CDR3 region has 14 residues. Germline CDR1 reads SGHNT; CDR2 reads YYREEE (reference sequence). The CDR3 protein is CASSLARDSLEAFF. The CDR3 nucleotides are TGTGCCAGCAGCTTGGCCCGGGACAGTCTAGAAGCTTTCTTT. The complete variable domain, with remaining parts taken from reference TRBV5-4 and TRBJ1-1, reads ETGVTQSPTHLIKTRGQQVTLRCSSQSGHNTVSWYQQALGQGPQFIFQYYREEENGRGNFPPRFSGLQFPNYSSELNVNALELDDSALYLCASSLARDSLEAFFGQGTRLTVV.

The V call is TRBV4-2, the J call TRBJ2-3; 12 nucleotides line up with TRBD2. V lost 2 bases to trimming and J lost 1 base; unmatched junction nucleotides: 4. The germline gives CDR1 LGHNA, CDR2 YNFKEQ. The CDR3 is 17 residues long. In DNA, the CDR3 is TGTGCCAGCAGCCAAACTAGCGGGAGGATGGGCACAGATACGCAGTATTTT. Encoded protein: CASSQTSGRMGTDTQYF.

The chain links TRBV29-1 to TRBJ2-7, with 7 bases fitting TRBD1. The germline gives CDR1 SQVTM, CDR2 ANQGSEA. Losses at the gene ends were 6 bases for V and 2 bases for J; bases not matched to a gene: 10. This CDR3 has 14 amino acids. The CDR3 nucleotides read TGCAGCGTAGCCGAAAGGGGGCGCCCCTACGAGCAGTACTTC. Its translation is CSVAERGRPYEQYF.

The chain combines TRBV7-2 with TRBJ2-2; D may be TRBD1 or TRBD2 (5 bases each). This CDR3 spans 14 amino acids. CDR1 and CDR2 (germline): SGHTA, FQGNSA. Trimming took off 1 base at V and 5 bases at J, with 8 bases between the two ends. This CDR3 is CASSLVEGTGELFF. The CDR3 nucleotides are TGTGCCAGCAGCTTAGTTGAGGGGACCGGGGAGCTGTTTTTT.

This rearrangement joins TRBV19 to TRBJ2-2; no firm D call. V lost 8 bases, J lost 1 base, and 8 bases lay in between. Germline assignment: CDR1 LNHDA and CDR2 SQIVND (reference sequence). The CDR3 consists of 13 residues. This CDR3 is CASRRGNTGELFF. The DNA of the CDR3 is TGTGCCAGTCGGCGCGGGAACACCGGGGAGCTGTTTTTT.

This sequence joins TRBV29-1 and TRBJ2-7, with D unresolved. The CDR3 runs to 15 residues. The ends were cut back, 7 bases at V and 1 base at J, with 20 bases in the middle. From germline, CDR1 is SQVTM and CDR2 ANQGSEA. For the CDR3, the DNA is TGCAGCGCAGTCCTTCAGGTACTGTCATCCTACGAGCAGTACTTC. Its translation is CSAVLQVLSSYEQYF.

The CDR3, as DNA: TGTGCCAGCAGCCAAGATCTGGCGCGTAGCTCCTACGAGCAGTACTTC. The encoded protein is CASSQDLARSSYEQYF. The genes are TRBV3-1 (or the pseudogene TRBV3-2) and TRBJ2-7; the D is unclear. Germline V lookup: CDR1 LGHDT, CDR2 YNNKEL (reference sequence). The V gene lost 0 bases and the J gene lost 0 bases, with 12 bases spanning the gap. This CDR3 has 16 amino acids.

This chain connects TRBV6-2 or TRBV6-3 to TRBJ2-2; possible D gene TRBD2, 5 bases. CDR1 MNHEY and CDR2 SVGEGT come from the germline V gene. CDR3 length equals 14 residues. Trimming stripped 0 bases from V and 5 bases from J, with 7 bases between. The CDR3 sequence is CASSYSRGTGELFF. The CDR3 DNA reads TGTGCCAGCAGTTACTCGCGCGGGACCGGGGAGCTGTTTTTT.

The rearrangement joins TRBV7-6 to TRBJ2-2; D gene ambiguous. Trimming took off 5 bases at V and 3 bases at J, with 16 bases between the two ends. CDR3 length equals 16 residues. CDR1 and CDR2 from the germline V gene are SGHVS and FNYEAQ. The CDR3 spells CASSRPQAPDTGELFF. In DNA, the CDR3 is TGTGCCAGCAGCAGGCCTCAGGCGCCGGACACCGGGGAGCTGTTTTTT.

The chain combines TRBV18 with TRBJ2-7; TRBD2 aligns across 14 bases. Germline V gene data show CDR1 as KGHSH and CDR2 as LQKENI. The trim removed 6 bases at V and 6 bases at J, leaving 7 bases unmatched. The CDR3 contains 15 residues. The CDR3 nucleotides are TGTGCCAGCTCTGCGGGACTAGCGGGAGCCCCCGAGCAGTACTTC. It is translated as CASSAGLAGAPEQYF.

The chain joins TRBV5-4 to TRBJ2-7; TRBD1 agrees at 8 bases. Germline trimming cut 0 bases from V and 6 bases from J; bases unmatched to any gene: 5. Germline loops: CDR1 SGHNT, CDR2 YYREEE (reference sequence). This CDR3 has 14 amino acids. CDR3 in amino acids: CASSLGGQGSEQYF. The CDR3, as DNA: TGTGCCAGCAGCTTGGGCGGACAGGGCTCCGAGCAGTACTTC. The full variable domain, with the rest looked up from reference TRBV5-4 and TRBJ2-7, is ETGVTQSPTHLIKTRGQQVTLRCSSQSGHNTVSWYQQALGQGPQFIFQYYREEENGRGNFPPRFSGLQFPNYSSELNVNALELDDSALYLCASSLGGQGSEQYFGPGTRLTVT.

The table lists this clone with a count of one. This chain joins TRBV15 and TRBJ2-2; the match to TRBD1 covers 11 bases. Germline values: CDR1 LNHNV, CDR2 YYDKDF (reference sequence). CDR3 length: 15 amino acids. V dropped 3 bases and J dropped 4; count of bases not matched to a gene: 1. The CDR3 DNA follows: TGTGCCACCAGCAGGGACAGGGGGCCCACCGGGGAGCTGTTTTTT. It is translated as CATSRDRGPTGELFF.

This sequence joins TRBV7-6 and TRBJ1-5, with D possibly matching TRBD1 (5 bases). Between the trimmed V and J ends, which lost 2 bases and 3 bases, there was a span of 11 bases. Per germline, CDR1 SGHVS and CDR2 FNYEAQ. This CDR3 comprises 15 residues. DNA of the CDR3: TGTGCCAGCAGCTTAACTGGAGGGGCCAATCAGCCCCAGCATTTT. It translates to CASSLTGGANQPQHF.

The rearrangement joins TRBV12-5 to TRBJ2-1; D gene unclear. V lost 0 bases to trimming and J lost 9 bases, with 9 bases between them. The germline V gene encodes CDR1 LGHNT and CDR2 FRNRAP. The length of the CDR3 is 13 residues. The CDR3 DNA reads as TGTGCTAGTGGTTTGGTACCGAGTCGTGAGCAGTTCTTC. Protein: CASGLVPSREQFF. Full variable domain (remainder filled in from reference TRBV12-5 and TRBJ2-1): DARVTQTPRHKVTEMGQEVTMRCQPILGHNTVFWYRQTMMQGLELLAYFRNRAPLDDSGMPKDRFSAEMPDATLATLKIQPSEPRDSAVYFCASGLVPSREQFFGPGTRLTVL.

The rearrangement links TRBV11-3 to TRBJ2-3; 16 bases line up with TRBD2. The CDR3 length is 15 residues. Germline CDR1 reads SGHNT; CDR2 reads YENEEA. V lost 4 bases and J lost 8; bases outside the gene matches: 3. CDR3 DNA sequence: TGTGCCAGCAGCTCCGGGACTAGCGGGAGGGTTACGCAGTATTTT. Translated: CASSSGTSGRVTQYF. Variable domain in full (rest from reference TRBV11-3 and TRBJ2-3): EAGVVQSPRYKIIEKKQPVAFWCNPISGHNTLYWYLQNLGQGPELLIRYENEEAVDDSQLPKDRFSAERLKGVDSTLKIQPAELGDSAVYLCASSSGTSGRVTQYFGPGTRLTVL.

The chain links TRBV3-1 (or the pseudogene TRBV3-2) to TRBJ1-3; TRBD1 matches 7 bases. From germline, CDR1 is LGHDT and CDR2 YNNKEL (reference sequence). The ends lost 1 base at V and 0 bases at J; junction bases unmatched: 9. There are 18 residues in the CDR3. The chain's CDR3 is CASSQVLGQGDSGNTIYF. The DNA for the CDR3 is TGTGCCAGCAGCCAAGTTTTAGGGCAGGGGGACTCTGGAAACACCATATATTTT.

The chain carries TRBV11-3 and TRBJ2-1; 9 nucleotides align to TRBD1. Germline V gives CDR1 SGHNT, CDR2 YENEEA. The CDR3 runs to 15 residues. The J segment lost 5 bases and the V segment lost 5 bases, leaving 7 bases of the junction unmatched. The CDR3 reads CASSPRGQGNNEQFF. CDR3 bases: TGTGCCAGCAGCCCAAGGGGACAGGGAAACAATGAGCAGTTCTTC.

The gene calls are TRBV11-3 and TRBJ2-3; maybe TRBD2 (5 bases). V lost 0 bases to trimming and J lost 11 bases, with 15 bases between them. This CDR3 is 14 amino acids long. Per germline, CDR1 SGHNT and CDR2 YENEEA. The CDR3 DNA reads TGTGCCAGCAGCTTAGATCCGAGGGCAACTCGGCAGTATTTT. This codes for CASSLDPRATRQYF.

The chain recombines TRBV28 with TRBJ1-1, with a tentative D call TRBD1 (6 bases). V was cut by 6 bases and J by 1 base, with 12 bases left in between. The CDR3 is made up of 14 amino acids. The germline gives CDR1 MDHEN, CDR2 SYDVKM. The CDR3 bases are TGTGCCAGCAGAGTCAGGGGCTGGAACACTGAAGCTTTCTTT. This encodes CASRVRGWNTEAFF. Looking up the rest from reference TRBV28 and TRBJ1-1 gives the full variable domain: DVKVTQSSRYLVKRTGEKVFLECVQDMDHENMFWYRQDPGLGLRLIYFSYDVKMKEKGDIPEGYSVSREKKERFSLILESASTNQTSMYLCASRVRGWNTEAFFGQGTRLTVV.

This chain connects TRBV7-9 to TRBJ2-1; D remains ambiguous. CDR3 length: 14 amino acids. V gave up 1 base and J gave up 5 bases, with 9 bases separating them. In germline, CDR1 is SEHNR, CDR2 FQNEAQ (reference sequence). In nucleotides, the CDR3 is TGTGCCAGCAGCTTAGATTACCGGAACAATGAGCAGTTCTTC. Translated: CASSLDYRNNEQFF.

The chain joins TRBV5-4 to TRBJ2-3; the D is unclear. The germline CDR1 and CDR2 sequences are SGHNT and YYREEE (reference sequence). The CDR3 consists of 12 residues. Trimming cost V 4 bases and J 7 bases, with 10 bases left between them. CDR3 in amino acids: CASSLGSNTQYF. CDR3 coding DNA: TGTGCCAGCAGCCTGGGTTCGAATACGCAGTATTTT.

This chain joins TRBV5-1 and TRBJ1-4, with TRBD1 matching 11 bases. J lost 3 bases, V lost 4 bases, and 5 bases had no gene match. CDR1 and CDR2 from the germline V gene are SGHRS and YFSETQ. The CDR3 is made up of 16 amino acids. CDR3 sequence reads: CASSEGQGGANEKLFF. The CDR3 nucleotides read TGCGCCAGCAGCGAGGGACAGGGGGGCGCTAATGAAAAACTGTTTTTT.

This clone was found once. The gene calls are TRBV7-8 and TRBJ2-3; no clear D gene. Germline V gene data show CDR1 as SGHVS and CDR2 as FQNEAQ. The CDR3 is made up of 15 amino acids. Between the trimmed V and J ends, which lost 6 bases and 4 bases, there was a span of 17 bases. The CDR3 reads CASRVSESTADTQYF. CDR3 coding DNA: TGTGCCAGCAGAGTTTCGGAAAGCACCGCAGATACGCAGTATTTT.

This clone was picked up a small number of times. V and J are TRBV7-2 and TRBJ1-6; TRBD1 matches at 7 bases. CDR1 and CDR2 (germline): SGHTA, FQGNSA. The CDR3 extends over 15 amino acids. The V and J ends lost 5 bases and 5 bases, in that order; junction bases with no gene match: 6. DNA for the CDR3: TGTGCCAGCAGCACACAGGGGTGGAATAATTCACCCCTCCACTTT. This sequence encodes CASSTQGWNNSPLHF.

This clone was counted once. The chain carries TRBV4-1 and TRBJ2-3, with 8 bases aligning to TRBD1. Trimming took 0 bases from V and 5 from J; bases not matched to a gene: 7. This CDR3 is 16 amino acids long. Germline CDR1 MGHRA, CDR2 YSYEKL. Here the CDR3 DNA reads TGCGCCAGCAGCCAAGAGGGACAGGCGCCAGGAGATACGCAGTATTTT. Protein product: CASSQEGQAPGDTQYF.

The CDR3: CASSQVAGNEQYF. Written as DNA, the CDR3 is TGTGCCAGCAGCCAAGTAGCAGGGAACGAGCAGTACTTC. J is TRBJ2-7 and V is TRBV3-1 (or the pseudogene TRBV3-2), with a tentative D call TRBD1 (5 bases). There are 13 residues in the CDR3. Germline V gene sequence: CDR1 LGHDT, CDR2 YNNKEL (reference sequence). Deletions cut 1 base from V and 5 bases from J, with 9 bases between.

The sample holds one count of this clone. This chain links TRBV30 with TRBJ1-2; the D gene is possibly TRBD1 (6 bases). The germline gives CDR1 GTSNPN, CDR2 SVGIG (reference sequence). The V and J ends lost 4 bases and 6 bases respectively, with 15 bases between them. This CDR3 region has 13 residues. The CDR3 bases are TGTGCCTGGACCCCCCGGACAGACCATGGCTACACCTTC. Its protein product is CAWTPRTDHGYTF.

The V and J genes are TRBV4-2 and TRBJ2-4; D remains unclear. From germline, CDR1 is LGHNA and CDR2 YNFKEQ. V was cut by 0 bases and J by 5 bases, with 11 bases left in between. CDR3 length equals 15 residues. This CDR3 is CASSQDLGIQNIQYF. The CDR3 coding sequence is TGTGCCAGCAGCCAAGATTTGGGAATCCAAAACATTCAGTACTTC.

The chain employs TRBV27 and TRBJ2-7, with 9 bases fitting TRBD1. This CDR3 spans 15 amino acids. V lost 8 bases and J lost 5; bases outside the gene matches: 13. Germline V gives CDR1 MNHEY, CDR2 SMNVEV (reference sequence). The DNA for the CDR3 is TGTGCCAGCCGTCCGGGGGGTAGGACAGGGGACGAGCAGTACTTC. Translation: CASRPGGRTGDEQYF.

This clone showed up just once. The rearrangement links TRBV9 to TRBJ2-1; D gene uncertain. This CDR3 is 13 amino acids long. Trimming left V 2 bases short and J 4 bases short, with 7 bases between. From germline, CDR1 is SGDLS and CDR2 YYNGEE. CDR3 in amino acids: CASSVLQYNEQFF. In DNA, the CDR3 is TGTGCCAGCAGCGTCCTCCAGTACAATGAGCAGTTCTTC.

Comments on this clone: The same CDR3 is also encoded by other DNA sequences in this sample. V and J are TRBV27 and TRBJ2-7; 12 bases fit TRBD2. V trimming: 0 bases; J trimming: 4 bases; junction bases outside the gene matches: 1. CDR3 size: 15 residues. Germline V gives CDR1 MNHEY, CDR2 SMNVEV (reference sequence). CDR3 in amino acids: CASSLSGLAGYEQYF. CDR3 sequence (DNA): TGTGCCAGCAGTTTATCAGGACTAGCGGGGTACGAGCAGTACTTC.